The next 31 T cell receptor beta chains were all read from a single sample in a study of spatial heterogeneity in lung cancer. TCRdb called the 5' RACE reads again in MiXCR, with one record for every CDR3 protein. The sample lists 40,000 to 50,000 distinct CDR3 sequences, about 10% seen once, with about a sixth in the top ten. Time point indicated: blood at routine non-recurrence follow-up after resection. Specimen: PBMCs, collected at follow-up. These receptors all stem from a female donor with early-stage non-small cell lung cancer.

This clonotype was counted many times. CDR3 sequence: CATGTSGGQETQYF. The CDR3 DNA follows: TGTGCCACCGGGACTAGCGGGGGTCAAGAGACCCAGTACTTC. The genes are TRBV10-3 and TRBJ2-5; 14 bases are a match to TRBD2. Germline loops: CDR1 ENHRY, CDR2 SYGVKD. V gave up 10 bases and J gave up 2 bases; unmatched junction bases: 3. The CDR3 extends over 14 amino acids.

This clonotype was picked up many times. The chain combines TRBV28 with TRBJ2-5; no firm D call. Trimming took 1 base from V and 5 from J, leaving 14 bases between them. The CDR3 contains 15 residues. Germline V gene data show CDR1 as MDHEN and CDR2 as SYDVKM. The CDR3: CASSLFARIGETQYF. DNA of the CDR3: TGTGCCAGCAGTTTATTTGCGAGAATTGGGGAGACCCAGTACTTC. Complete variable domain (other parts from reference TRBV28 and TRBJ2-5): DVKVTQSSRYLVKRTGEKVFLECVQDMDHENMFWYRQDPGLGLRLIYFSYDVKMKEKGDIPEGYSVSREKKERFSLILESASTNQTSMYLCASSLFARIGETQYFGPGTRLLVL.

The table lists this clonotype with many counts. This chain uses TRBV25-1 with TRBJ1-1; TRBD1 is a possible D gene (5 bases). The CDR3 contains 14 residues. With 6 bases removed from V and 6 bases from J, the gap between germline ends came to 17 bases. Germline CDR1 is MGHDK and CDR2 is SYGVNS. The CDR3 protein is CASSAPGGRAEAFF. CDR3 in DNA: TGTGCCAGCAGCGCCCCCGGGGGAAGGGCTGAAGCTTTCTTT.

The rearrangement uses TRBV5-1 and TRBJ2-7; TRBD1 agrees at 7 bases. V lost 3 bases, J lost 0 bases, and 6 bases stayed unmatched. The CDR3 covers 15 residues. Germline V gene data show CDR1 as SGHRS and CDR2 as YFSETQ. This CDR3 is CASSWGTANSYEQYF. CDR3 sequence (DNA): TGCGCCAGCAGCTGGGGGACAGCGAACTCCTACGAGCAGTACTTC. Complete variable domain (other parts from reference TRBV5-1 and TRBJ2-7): KAGVTQTPRYLIKTRGQQVTLSCSPISGHRSVSWYQQTPGQGLQFLFEYFSETQRNKGNFPGRFSGRQFSNSRSEMNVSTLELGDSALYLCASSWGTANSYEQYFGPGTRLTVT.

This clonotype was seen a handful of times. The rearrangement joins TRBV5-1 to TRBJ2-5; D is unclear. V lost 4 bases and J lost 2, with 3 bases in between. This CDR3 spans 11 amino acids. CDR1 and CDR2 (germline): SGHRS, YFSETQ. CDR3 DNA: TGCGCCAGCAGCATTCAAGAGACCCAGTACTTC. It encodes CASSIQETQYF.

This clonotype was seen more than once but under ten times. The CDR3: CAIGAGRGYEQFF. The CDR3 bases are TGTGCCATCGGGGCGGGAAGAGGCTATGAGCAGTTCTTC. J is TRBJ2-1 and V is TRBV10-3; a weak D match, TRBD2 (6 bases). Germline V lookup: CDR1 ENHRY, CDR2 SYGVKD. V was pared by 8 bases and J by 8 bases, with 16 bases between. The length of the CDR3 is 13 residues.

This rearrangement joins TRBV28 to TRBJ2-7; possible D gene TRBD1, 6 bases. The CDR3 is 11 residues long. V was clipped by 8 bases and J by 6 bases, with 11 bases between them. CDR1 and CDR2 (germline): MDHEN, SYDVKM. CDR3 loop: CASDQGREQYF. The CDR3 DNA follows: TGTGCCAGCGACCAGGGGCGCGAGCAGTACTTC.

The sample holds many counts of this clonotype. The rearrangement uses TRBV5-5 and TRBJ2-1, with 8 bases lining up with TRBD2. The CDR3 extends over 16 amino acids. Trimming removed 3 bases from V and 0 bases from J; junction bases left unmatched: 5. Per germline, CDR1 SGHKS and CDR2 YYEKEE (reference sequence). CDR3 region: CASSSLAGSSYNEQFF. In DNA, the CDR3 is TGTGCCAGCAGCTCTTTAGCGGGGAGCTCCTACAATGAGCAGTTCTTC.

This chain's CDR3 is CASSPVNLATGELFF. The CDR3 coding sequence is TGTGCCAGTAGCCCGGTTAATCTGGCCACCGGGGAGCTGTTTTTT. This chain links TRBV19 with TRBJ2-2, with D hard to call. The V gene's germline CDR1 is LNHDA and CDR2 SQIVND (reference sequence). The CDR3 loop spans 15 amino acids. V lost 6 bases and J 4 bases, leaving 15 bases between the germline ends.

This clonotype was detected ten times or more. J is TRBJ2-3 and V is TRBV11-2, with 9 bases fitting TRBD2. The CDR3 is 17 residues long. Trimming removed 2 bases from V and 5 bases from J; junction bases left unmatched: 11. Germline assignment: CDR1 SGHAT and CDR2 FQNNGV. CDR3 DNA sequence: TGTGCCAGCAGCTTACAGACTAGCGGCTTGATTGGAGATACGCAGTATTTT. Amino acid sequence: CASSLQTSGLIGDTQYF.

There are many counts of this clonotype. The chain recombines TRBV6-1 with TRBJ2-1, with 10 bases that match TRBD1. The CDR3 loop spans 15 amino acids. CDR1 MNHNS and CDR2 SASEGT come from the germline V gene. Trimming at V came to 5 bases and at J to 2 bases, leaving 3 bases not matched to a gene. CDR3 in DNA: TGTGCCAGCAGTCCGGGACAGGGGACCTACAATGAGCAGTTCTTC. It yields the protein CASSPGQGTYNEQFF.

In DNA form, the CDR3 reads TGTGCCAGCAGCGTAGATTTCGGCAGATCTAACTATGGCTACACCTTC. It translates to CASSVDFGRSNYGYTF. This sequence joins TRBV9 and TRBJ1-2; D not resolved. V was pared by 0 bases and J by 0 bases, with 12 bases between. Germline CDR1 SGDLS, CDR2 YYNGEE. The CDR3 consists of 16 residues. Drawing the rest from reference TRBV9 and TRBJ1-2, the complete variable domain is DSGVTQTPKHLITATGQRVTLRCSPRSGDLSVYWYQQSLDQGLQFLIQYYNGEERAKGNILERFSAQQFPDLHSELNLSSLELGDSALYFCASSVDFGRSNYGYTFGSGTRLTVV.

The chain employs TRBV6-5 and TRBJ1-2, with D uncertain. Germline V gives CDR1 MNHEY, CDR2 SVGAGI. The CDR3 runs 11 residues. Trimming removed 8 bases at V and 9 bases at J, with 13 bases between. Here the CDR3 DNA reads TGTGCCAGCCTGCGCGGAGAAAGCTACACCTTC. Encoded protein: CASLRGESYTF.

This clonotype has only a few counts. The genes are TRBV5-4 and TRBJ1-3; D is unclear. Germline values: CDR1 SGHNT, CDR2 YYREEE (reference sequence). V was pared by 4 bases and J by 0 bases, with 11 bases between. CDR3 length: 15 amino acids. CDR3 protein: CASSPRPISGNTIYF. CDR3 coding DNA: TGTGCCAGCAGCCCCCGGCCCATCTCTGGAAACACCATATATTTT.

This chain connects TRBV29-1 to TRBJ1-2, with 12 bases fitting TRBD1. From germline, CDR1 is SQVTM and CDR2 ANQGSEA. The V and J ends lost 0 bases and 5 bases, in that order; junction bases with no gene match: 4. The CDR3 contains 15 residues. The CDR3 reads CSVEDQGQGAYGYTF. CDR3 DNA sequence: TGCAGCGTTGAAGATCAGGGACAGGGGGCGTATGGCTACACCTTC. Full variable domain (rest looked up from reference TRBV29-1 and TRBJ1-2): SAVISQKPSRDICQRGTSLTIQCQVDSQVTMMFWYRQQPGQSLTLIATANQGSEATYESGFVIDKFPISRPNLTFSTLTVSNMSPEDSSIYLCSVEDQGQGAYGYTFGSGTRLTVV.

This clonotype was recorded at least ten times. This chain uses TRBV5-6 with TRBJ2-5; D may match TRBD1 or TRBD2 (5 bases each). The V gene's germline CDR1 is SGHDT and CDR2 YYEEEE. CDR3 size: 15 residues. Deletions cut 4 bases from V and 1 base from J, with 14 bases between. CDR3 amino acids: CASSRVGTPQETQYF. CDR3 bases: TGTGCCAGCAGCCGGGTGGGGACCCCCCAAGAGACCCAGTACTTC.

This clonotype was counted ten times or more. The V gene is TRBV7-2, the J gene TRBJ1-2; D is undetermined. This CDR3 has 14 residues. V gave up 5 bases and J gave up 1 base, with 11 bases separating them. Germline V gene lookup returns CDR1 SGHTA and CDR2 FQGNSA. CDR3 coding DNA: TGTGCCAGCAGCCTCGAAGGCAGTAACTATGGCTACACCTTC. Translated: CASSLEGSNYGYTF.

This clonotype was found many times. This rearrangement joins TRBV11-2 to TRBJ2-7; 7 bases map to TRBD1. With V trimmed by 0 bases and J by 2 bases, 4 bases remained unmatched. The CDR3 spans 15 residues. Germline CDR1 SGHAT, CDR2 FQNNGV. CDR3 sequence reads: CASSLDGTETYEQYF. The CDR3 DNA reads TGTGCCAGCAGCTTAGATGGGACAGAGACCTACGAGCAGTACTTC. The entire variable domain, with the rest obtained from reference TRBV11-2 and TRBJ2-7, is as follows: EAGVAQSPRYKIIEKRQSVAFWCNPISGHATLYWYQQILGQGPKLLIQFQNNGVVDDSQLPKDRFSAERLKGVDSTLKIQPAKLEDSAVYLCASSLDGTETYEQYFGPGTRLTVT.

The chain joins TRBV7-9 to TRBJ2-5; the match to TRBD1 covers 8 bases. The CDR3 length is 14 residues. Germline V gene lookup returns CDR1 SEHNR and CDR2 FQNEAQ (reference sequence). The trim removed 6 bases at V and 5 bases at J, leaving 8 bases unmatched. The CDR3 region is CASRGARGPETQYF. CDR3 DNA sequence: TGTGCCAGCAGGGGAGCCAGGGGGCCGGAGACCCAGTACTTC.

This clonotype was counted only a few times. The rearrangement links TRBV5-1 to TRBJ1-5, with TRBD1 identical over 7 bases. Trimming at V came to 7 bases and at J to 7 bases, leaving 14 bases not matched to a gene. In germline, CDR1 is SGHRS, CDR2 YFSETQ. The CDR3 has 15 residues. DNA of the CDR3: TGCGCCAGCCGATTTGCCACAGGGGTTGACCAGCCCCAGCATTTT. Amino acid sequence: CASRFATGVDQPQHF.

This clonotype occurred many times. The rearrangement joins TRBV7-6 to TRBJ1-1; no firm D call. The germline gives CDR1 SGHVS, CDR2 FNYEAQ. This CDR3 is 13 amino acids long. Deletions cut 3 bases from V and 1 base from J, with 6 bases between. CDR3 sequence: CASSFRRNTEAFF. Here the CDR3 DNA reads TGTGCCAGCAGCTTCCGGAGGAACACTGAAGCTTTCTTT.

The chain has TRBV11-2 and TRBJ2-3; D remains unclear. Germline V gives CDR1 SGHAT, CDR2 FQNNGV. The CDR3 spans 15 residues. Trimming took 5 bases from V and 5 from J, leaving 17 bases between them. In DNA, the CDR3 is TGTGCCAGCAGCCACCCTCGTTTTACCGGAGATACGCAGTATTTT. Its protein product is CASSHPRFTGDTQYF.

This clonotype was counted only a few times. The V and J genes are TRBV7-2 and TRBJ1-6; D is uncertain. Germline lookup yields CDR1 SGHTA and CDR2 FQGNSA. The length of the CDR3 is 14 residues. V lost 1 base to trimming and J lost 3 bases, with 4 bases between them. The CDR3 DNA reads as TGTGCCAGCAGCTTAGACTTCTATAATTCACCCCTCCACTTT. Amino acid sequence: CASSLDFYNSPLHF. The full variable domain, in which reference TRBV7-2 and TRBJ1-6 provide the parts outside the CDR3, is GAGVSQSPSNKVTEKGKDVELRCDPISGHTALYWYRQSLGQGLEFLIYFQGNSAPDKSGLPSDRFSAERTGGSVSTLTIQRTQQEDSAVYLCASSLDFYNSPLHFGNGTRLTVT.

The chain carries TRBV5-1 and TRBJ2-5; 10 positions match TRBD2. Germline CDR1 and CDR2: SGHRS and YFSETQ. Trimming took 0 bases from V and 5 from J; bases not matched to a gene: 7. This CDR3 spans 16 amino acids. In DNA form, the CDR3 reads TGCGCCAGCAGCTTGGACGGAGCGGGGGGGCCGGAGACCCAGTACTTC. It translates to CASSLDGAGGPETQYF.

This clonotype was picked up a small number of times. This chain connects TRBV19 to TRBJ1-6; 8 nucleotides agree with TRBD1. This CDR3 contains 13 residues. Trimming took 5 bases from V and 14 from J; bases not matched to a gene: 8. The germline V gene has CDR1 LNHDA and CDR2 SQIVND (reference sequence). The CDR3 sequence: CASSPGQGLTLHF. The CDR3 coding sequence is TGTGCCAGTAGTCCCGGACAGGGTTTGACCCTCCACTTT.

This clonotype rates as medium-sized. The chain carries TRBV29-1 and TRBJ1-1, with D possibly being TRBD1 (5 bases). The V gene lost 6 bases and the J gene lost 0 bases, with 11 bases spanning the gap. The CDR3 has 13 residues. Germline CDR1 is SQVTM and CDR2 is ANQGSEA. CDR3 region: CSVQGRMNTEAFF. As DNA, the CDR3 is TGCAGCGTCCAGGGACGGATGAACACTGAAGCTTTCTTT.

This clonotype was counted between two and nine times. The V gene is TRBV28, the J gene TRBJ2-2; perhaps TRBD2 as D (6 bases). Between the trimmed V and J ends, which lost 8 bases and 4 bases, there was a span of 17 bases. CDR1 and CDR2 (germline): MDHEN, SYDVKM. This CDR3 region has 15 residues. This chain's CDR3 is CASAPHGGSTGELFF. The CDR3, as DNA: TGTGCCAGCGCCCCCCATGGGGGGAGCACCGGGGAGCTGTTTTTT. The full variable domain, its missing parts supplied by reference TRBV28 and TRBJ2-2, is DVKVTQSSRYLVKRTGEKVFLECVQDMDHENMFWYRQDPGLGLRLIYFSYDVKMKEKGDIPEGYSVSREKKERFSLILESASTNQTSMYLCASAPHGGSTGELFFGEGSRLTVL.

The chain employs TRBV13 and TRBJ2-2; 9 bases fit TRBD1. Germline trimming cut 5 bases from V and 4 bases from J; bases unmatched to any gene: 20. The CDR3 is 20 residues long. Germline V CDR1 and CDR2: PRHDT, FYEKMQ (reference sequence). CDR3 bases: TGTGCCAGCAGCCCTCCGGGACAGGGCTTTTCAACGTTCTCCACCGGGGAGCTGTTTTTT. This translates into CASSPPGQGFSTFSTGELFF.

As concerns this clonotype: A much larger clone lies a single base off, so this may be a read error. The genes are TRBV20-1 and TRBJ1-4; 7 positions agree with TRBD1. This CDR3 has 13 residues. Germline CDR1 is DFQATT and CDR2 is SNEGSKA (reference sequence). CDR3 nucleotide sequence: TGCAGCTTGACAGGGAGGGGAAATGAAAAACTGTTTTTT. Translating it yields CSLTGRGNEKLFF.

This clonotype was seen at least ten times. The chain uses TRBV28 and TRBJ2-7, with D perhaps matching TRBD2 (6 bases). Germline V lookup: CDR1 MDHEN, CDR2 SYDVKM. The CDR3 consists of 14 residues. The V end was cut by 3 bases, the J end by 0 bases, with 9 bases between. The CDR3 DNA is TGTGCCAGCAGTTTGGAGGGGTCCTCCTACGAGCAGTACTTC. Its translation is CASSLEGSSYEQYF.

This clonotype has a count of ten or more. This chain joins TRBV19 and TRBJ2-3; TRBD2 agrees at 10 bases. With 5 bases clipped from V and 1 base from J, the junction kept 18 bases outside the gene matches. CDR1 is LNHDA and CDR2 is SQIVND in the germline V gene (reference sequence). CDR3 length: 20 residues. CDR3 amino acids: CASSRVGLAGARSGTDTQYF. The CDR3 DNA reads TGTGCCAGTAGTCGGGTAGGGCTAGCGGGGGCCCGGAGCGGCACAGATACGCAGTATTTT.